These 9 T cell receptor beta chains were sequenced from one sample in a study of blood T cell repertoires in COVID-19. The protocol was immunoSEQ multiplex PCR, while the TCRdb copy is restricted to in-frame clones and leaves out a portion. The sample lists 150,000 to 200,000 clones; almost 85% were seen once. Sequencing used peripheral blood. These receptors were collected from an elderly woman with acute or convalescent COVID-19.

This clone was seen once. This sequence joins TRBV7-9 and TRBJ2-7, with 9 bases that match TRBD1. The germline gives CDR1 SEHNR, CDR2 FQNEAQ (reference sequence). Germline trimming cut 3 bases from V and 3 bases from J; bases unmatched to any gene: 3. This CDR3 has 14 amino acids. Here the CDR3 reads CASSFGQGIYEQYF. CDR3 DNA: TGTGCCAGCAGCTTCGGACAGGGGATCTACGAGCAGTACTTC.

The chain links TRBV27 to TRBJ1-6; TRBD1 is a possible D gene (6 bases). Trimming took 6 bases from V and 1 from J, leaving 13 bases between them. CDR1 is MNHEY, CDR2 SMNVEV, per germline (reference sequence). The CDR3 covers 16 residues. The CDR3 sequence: CASSYRVPSYNSPLHF. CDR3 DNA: TGTGCCAGCAGCTACAGGGTACCGTCCTATAATTCACCCCTCCACTTT.

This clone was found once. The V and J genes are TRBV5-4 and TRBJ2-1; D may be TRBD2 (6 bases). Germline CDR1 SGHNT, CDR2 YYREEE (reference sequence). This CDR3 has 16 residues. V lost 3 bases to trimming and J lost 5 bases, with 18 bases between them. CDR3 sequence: CASSSRAAEGNNEQFF. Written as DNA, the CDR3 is TGTGCCAGCAGCTCGAGGGCAGCGGAGGGTAACAATGAGCAGTTCTTC.

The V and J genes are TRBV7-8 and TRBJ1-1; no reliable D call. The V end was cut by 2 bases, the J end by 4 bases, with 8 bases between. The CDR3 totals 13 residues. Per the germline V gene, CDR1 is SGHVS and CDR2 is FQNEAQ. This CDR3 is CASSLYESTEAFF. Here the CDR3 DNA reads TGTGCCAGCAGCTTATACGAGAGCACTGAAGCTTTCTTT.

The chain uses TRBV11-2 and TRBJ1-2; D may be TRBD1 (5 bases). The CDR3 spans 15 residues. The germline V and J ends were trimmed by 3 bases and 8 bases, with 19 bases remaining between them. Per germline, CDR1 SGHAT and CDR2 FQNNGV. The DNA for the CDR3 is TGTGCCAGCAGCTTGACTTCAGGGCCCTATGGGGGCTACACCTTC. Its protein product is CASSLTSGPYGGYTF. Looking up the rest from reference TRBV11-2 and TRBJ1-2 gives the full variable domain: EAGVAQSPRYKIIEKRQSVAFWCNPISGHATLYWYQQILGQGPKLLIQFQNNGVVDDSQLPKDRFSAERLKGVDSTLKIQPAKLEDSAVYLCASSLTSGPYGGYTFGSGTRLTVV.

The CDR3 protein is CASSIREAQHF. For the CDR3, the DNA is TGTGCCAGTAGTATCAGGGAGGCCCAGCATTTT. The V gene is TRBV19, the J gene TRBJ1-5; D is possibly TRBD1 (5 bases). Trimming pared 3 bases from V and 11 bases from J, leaving 8 bases between. The CDR3 sequence is 11 residues long. The germline CDR1 and CDR2 sequences are LNHDA and SQIVND (reference sequence). The whole variable domain, filled in from reference TRBV19 and TRBJ1-5, reads DGGITQSPKYLFRKEGQNVTLSCEQNLNHDAMYWYRQDPGQGLRLIYYSQIVNDFQKGDIAEGYSVSREKKESFPLTVTSAQKNPTAFYLCASSIREAQHFGDGTRLSIL.

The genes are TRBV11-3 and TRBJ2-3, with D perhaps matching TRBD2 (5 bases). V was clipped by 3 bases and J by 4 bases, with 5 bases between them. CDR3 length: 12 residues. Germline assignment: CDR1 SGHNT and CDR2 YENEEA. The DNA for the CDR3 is TGTGCCAGCAGCTTCGGGGCAGATACGCAGTATTTT. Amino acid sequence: CASSFGADTQYF.

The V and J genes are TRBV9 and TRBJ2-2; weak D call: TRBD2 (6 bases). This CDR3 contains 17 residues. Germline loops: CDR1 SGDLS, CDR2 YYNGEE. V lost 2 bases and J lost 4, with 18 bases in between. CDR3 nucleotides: TGTGCCAGCAGCGTGGGAGGTGGAGGGAGGTCCACCGGGGAGCTGTTTTTT. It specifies CASSVGGGGRSTGELFF.

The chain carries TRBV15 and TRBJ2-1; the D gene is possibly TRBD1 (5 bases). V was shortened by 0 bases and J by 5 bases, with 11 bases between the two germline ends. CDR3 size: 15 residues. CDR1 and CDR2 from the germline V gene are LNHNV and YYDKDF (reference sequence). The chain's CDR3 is CATSRDGGHNNEQFF. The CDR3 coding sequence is TGTGCCACCAGCAGAGATGGCGGACACAACAATGAGCAGTTCTTC.